The 11 T cell receptor beta chains below all came from one sample that was sequenced in a study of spatial heterogeneity in lung cancer. The time point: blood at routine non-recurrence follow-up after resection. TCRdb called the 5' RACE reads again in MiXCR, with one record for every CDR3 protein. The data hold 110,000 or so distinct CDR3 sequences, with approximately 10% observed a single time. This material consisted of PBMCs, taken at follow-up. These receptors were obtained from a female donor with early-stage non-small cell lung cancer.

The V and J genes are TRBV4-2 and TRBJ2-3; a possible D gene is TRBD1 (6 bases). From germline, CDR1 is LGHNA and CDR2 YNFKEQ. V lost 6 bases and J 0 bases, leaving 13 bases between the germline ends. The CDR3 runs 15 residues. The CDR3: CASSPQDSSTDTQYF. Written as DNA, the CDR3 is TGTGCCAGCAGTCCCCAGGACAGCAGCACAGATACGCAGTATTTT.

The J gene is TRBJ2-3, the V gene TRBV29-1; D may be TRBD1 (5 bases). V lost 7 bases and J lost 0, with 14 bases in between. The length of the CDR3 is 14 residues. In germline, CDR1 is SQVTM, CDR2 ANQGSEA. CDR3 DNA: TGCAGCGCGAGCTGGACACCCAGCACAGATACGCAGTATTTT. Protein sequence: CSASWTPSTDTQYF.

This clonotype was seen at least ten times. The chain employs TRBV20-1 and TRBJ2-3; 7 bases align to TRBD1. V was clipped by 0 bases and J by 3 bases; unmatched bases: 6. The germline V gene has CDR1 DFQATT and CDR2 SNEGSKA (reference sequence). The CDR3 contains 15 residues. CDR3 sequence: CSARDLGQATDTQYF. The CDR3 bases are TGCAGTGCTAGAGACTTAGGACAGGCGACAGATACGCAGTATTTT.

This clonotype came up many times. The chain couples TRBV29-1 to TRBJ2-7; D unclear. Germline CDR1 SQVTM, CDR2 ANQGSEA. V was trimmed by 3 bases and J by 1 base, leaving 4 bases between them. CDR3 length equals 11 residues. The CDR3 region has the DNA TGCAGCGTTGAGCTGTCCTACGAGCAGTACTTC. It yields the protein CSVELSYEQYF.

The genes are TRBV28 and TRBJ2-5; no firm D call. Trimming removed 5 bases from V and 1 base from J, with 11 bases in between. Germline V gene data show CDR1 as MDHEN and CDR2 as SYDVKM. The CDR3 covers 14 residues. CDR3 sequence: CASSPPESQETQYF. The CDR3 nucleotides read TGTGCCAGCAGTCCCCCGGAAAGCCAAGAGACCCAGTACTTC.

The V and J genes are TRBV6-1 and TRBJ1-2; no definite D call. The CDR3 extends over 15 amino acids. CDR1 and CDR2 from the germline V gene are MNHNS and SASEGT. The V end was cut by 2 bases, the J end by 2 bases, with 12 bases between. CDR3 DNA: TGTGCCAGCAGTGAAACCGGCAGACTCAACTATGGCTACACCTTC. Amino acids: CASSETGRLNYGYTF.

The sample holds many counts of this clonotype. The CDR3 sequence is CASSLARGPYEQYF. DNA of the CDR3: TGTGCCAGCTCACTGGCTCGAGGCCCATACGAGCAGTACTTC. The J gene is TRBJ2-7, the V gene TRBV18; no firm D call. The V end was cut by 4 bases, the J end by 4 bases, with 14 bases between. Germline V gene sequence: CDR1 KGHSH, CDR2 LQKENI. The CDR3 has 14 residues.

This clonotype was seen repeatedly, ten times or more. The gene calls are TRBV11-2 and TRBJ2-7, with no clear D. The germline CDR1 and CDR2 sequences are SGHAT and FQNNGV. CDR3 size: 16 residues. Trimming shortened V by 7 bases and J by 0 bases, and 19 bases separated the two germline ends. The CDR3 spells CASNNYEWTYSYEQYF. In nucleotides, the CDR3 is TGTGCCAGCAACAATTACGAGTGGACGTACTCCTACGAGCAGTACTTC.

The chain uses TRBV28 and TRBJ1-2; TRBD1 aligns across 10 bases. The CDR3 is 14 amino acids. Germline assignment: CDR1 MDHEN and CDR2 SYDVKM. Unmatched junction bases numbered 7, after V lost 7 bases and J lost 5 bases. CDR3 sequence (DNA): TGTGCCAGCACTCCGCCGGGACAGGGGTATGGCTACACCTTC. It is translated as CASTPPGQGYGYTF.

This clonotype turned up a few times. The chain is built from TRBV12-3 or TRBV12-4 and TRBJ1-1, with 9 nucleotides matching TRBD1. J gave up 0 bases and V 6 bases, and 8 bases lay outside the gene matches. The CDR3 runs to 16 residues. CDR3 region: CASSPRDRALNTEAFF. For the CDR3, the DNA is TGTGCCAGCAGCCCCCGGGACAGGGCATTGAACACTGAAGCTTTCTTT.

This clonotype was recorded many times. The V gene is TRBV27, the J gene TRBJ1-1; 9 bases are shared with TRBD1. The CDR3 contains 14 residues. J was trimmed by 11 bases and V by 6 bases; bases with no gene match: 13. Germline CDR1 reads MNHEY; CDR2 reads SMNVEV (reference sequence). This chain's CDR3 is CASRSRDREYAAFF. The CDR3 bases are TGTGCCAGCAGGTCCCGGGACAGGGAATATGCGGCTTTCTTT.